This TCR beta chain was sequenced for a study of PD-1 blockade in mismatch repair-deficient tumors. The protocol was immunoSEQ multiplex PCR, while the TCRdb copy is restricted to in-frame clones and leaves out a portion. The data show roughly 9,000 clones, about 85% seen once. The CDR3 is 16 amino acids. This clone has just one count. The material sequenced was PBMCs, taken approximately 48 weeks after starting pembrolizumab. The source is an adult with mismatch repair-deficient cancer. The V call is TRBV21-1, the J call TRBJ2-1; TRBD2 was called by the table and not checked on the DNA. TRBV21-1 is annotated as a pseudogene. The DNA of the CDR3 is TGTGCCAGCAGCAAAGGGGCGCGGGGTACCTACAATGAGCAGTTCTTC. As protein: CASSKGARGTYNEQFF.